This is a list of T cell receptor beta chains from one sample in a study of blood T cell repertoires in COVID-19. Sequenced by immunoSEQ multiplex PCR; TCRdb stores in-frame clones only, minus some. The table includes more than 250,000 clones, approximately 85% detected once. The sample consisted of PBMCs or T cells enriched from blood (not recorded which). All receptors derive from a man younger than 40 who had recovered from COVID-19. Each CDR3 is given with its conserved first and last residue. Each record gives: D gene, V gene, clone size, J gene, CDR3 protein, CDR3 DNA. D genes are given only for firm matches. The size entry is marked missing in some rows and otherwise reads once, few, many or a size class.

D gene: TRBD1
V gene: TRBV5-1
clone size: NA
J gene: TRBJ1-4
CDR3 protein: CASSLGQGITNEKLFF
CDR3 DNA: TGCGCCAGCAGCTTGGGACAGGGAATAACTAATGAAAAACTGTTTTTT

D gene: NA
V gene: TRBV19
clone size: NA
J gene: TRBJ1-2
CDR3 protein: CASSILAGYGYTF
CDR3 DNA: TGTGCCAGTAGTATCCTCGCGGGATATGGCTACACCTTC

D gene: NA
V gene: TRBV19
clone size: NA
J gene: TRBJ2-3
CDR3 protein: CASSHQGFFTQYF
CDR3 DNA: TGTGCCAGTAGTCATCAGGGGTTCTTTACGCAGTATTTT

D gene: TRBD2
V gene: TRBV5-1
clone size: NA
J gene: TRBJ2-7
CDR3 protein: CASSPAGGGYEQYF
CDR3 DNA: TGCGCCAGCAGCCCCGCGGGGGGCGGGTACGAGCAGTACTTC

D gene: NA
V gene: TRBV3-1/TRBV3-2
clone size: NA
J gene: TRBJ1-2
CDR3 protein: CASSQEPANYGYTF
CDR3 DNA: TGTGCCAGCAGCCAAGAACCAGCTAACTATGGCTACACCTTC

D gene: NA
V gene: TRBV7-2
clone size: NA
J gene: TRBJ1-2
CDR3 protein: CASSPPQGRNYGYTF
CDR3 DNA: TGTGCCAGCAGCCCGCCACAGGGTCGGAACTATGGCTACACCTTC

D gene: NA
V gene: TRBV7-6
clone size: few
J gene: TRBJ1-2
CDR3 protein: CASSQSHRALVGYTF
CDR3 DNA: TGTGCCAGCAGCCAGTCCCACAGAGCCTTAGTGGGCTACACCTTC

D gene: TRBD1
V gene: TRBV19
clone size: NA
J gene: TRBJ2-6
CDR3 protein: CASSMTGGAGANVLTF
CDR3 DNA: TGTGCCAGTAGTATGACAGGGGGCGCTGGGGCCAACGTCCTGACTTTC

D gene: NA
V gene: TRBV4-1
clone size: once
J gene: TRBJ2-3
CDR3 protein: CASSQDWQGSQYF
CDR3 DNA: TGCGCCAGCAGCCAAGATTGGCAGGGGTCGCAGTATTTT

D gene: NA
V gene: TRBV5-1
clone size: NA
J gene: TRBJ1-1
CDR3 protein: CASSLVAPSWVNTEAFF
CDR3 DNA: TGCGCCAGCAGCTTGGTAGCCCCTTCTTGGGTGAACACTGAAGCTTTCTTT

D gene: TRBD2
V gene: TRBV6-2/TRBV6-3
clone size: NA
J gene: TRBJ2-1
CDR3 protein: CASSYSRRGLAGSGFF
CDR3 DNA: TGTGCCAGCAGTTACTCCCGCAGGGGACTAGCGGGGTCCGGGTTCTTC

D gene: TRBD2
V gene: TRBV5-1
clone size: NA
J gene: TRBJ2-1
CDR3 protein: CASSSDFPGGEQFF
CDR3 DNA: TGCGCCAGCAGCTCGGACTTCCCGGGGGGTGAGCAGTTCTTC

D gene: TRBD1
V gene: TRBV5-1
clone size: NA
J gene: TRBJ1-1
CDR3 protein: CASSLLTGGNTEAFF
CDR3 DNA: TGCGCCAGCAGCTTGCTCACAGGGGGTAACACTGAAGCTTTCTTT

D gene: NA
V gene: TRBV5-5
clone size: NA
J gene: TRBJ1-1
CDR3 protein: CASSSGTFTMNTEAFF
CDR3 DNA: TGTGCCAGCAGCTCCGGGACATTTACCATGAACACTGAAGCTTTCTTT

D gene: TRBD2
V gene: TRBV15
clone size: NA
J gene: TRBJ2-5
CDR3 protein: CATSREQRGAAETQYF
CDR3 DNA: TGTGCCACCAGCAGAGAACAGCGGGGGGCCGCGGAGACCCAGTACTTC

D gene: TRBD1
V gene: TRBV23-1
clone size: NA
J gene: TRBJ2-1
CDR3 protein: CASSFRGFRGNSSYNEQFF
CDR3 DNA: TGCGCCAGCAGTTTCAGAGGATTCAGGGGGAACAGCTCCTACAATGAGCAGTTCTTC

D gene: TRBD1
V gene: TRBV5-1
clone size: NA
J gene: TRBJ1-6
CDR3 protein: CASSLRQGYSSPLHF
CDR3 DNA: TGCGCCAGCAGCTTGAGACAGGGTTACTCTTCACCCCTCCACTTT

D gene: TRBD1
V gene: TRBV11-2
clone size: NA
J gene: TRBJ2-3
CDR3 protein: CASSPDRGHADTQYF
CDR3 DNA: TGTGCCAGCAGCCCTGACAGGGGTCATGCAGATACGCAGTATTTT

D gene: NA
V gene: TRBV27
clone size: NA
J gene: TRBJ1-6
CDR3 protein: CASSTPGVRLHF
CDR3 DNA: TGTGCCAGCAGTACCCCCGGGGTACGGCTCCACTTT

D gene: TRBD1
V gene: TRBV7-2
clone size: NA
J gene: TRBJ1-2
CDR3 protein: CASSPIQQGTSYTF
CDR3 DNA: TGTGCCAGCAGCCCAATACAACAGGGGACCAGCTACACCTTC

D gene: NA
V gene: TRBV4-2
clone size: NA
J gene: TRBJ1-2
CDR3 protein: CASSQDEGTGYTF
CDR3 DNA: TGTGCCAGCAGCCAAGATGAGGGCACGGGCTACACCTTC

D gene: NA
V gene: TRBV11-2
clone size: NA
J gene: TRBJ1-4
CDR3 protein: CASSLILQGTNEKLFF
CDR3 DNA: TGTGCCAGCAGCTTAATCTTACAGGGAACTAATGAAAAACTGTTTTTT

D gene: TRBD1
V gene: TRBV4-3
clone size: NA
J gene: TRBJ1-2
CDR3 protein: CASSQDAGTGGLYGYTF
CDR3 DNA: TGCGCCAGCAGCCAAGATGCCGGGACAGGGGGACTCTATGGCTACACCTTC

D gene: NA
V gene: TRBV30
clone size: NA
J gene: TRBJ1-4
CDR3 protein: CAWGGSATNEKLFF
CDR3 DNA: TGTGCCTGGGGAGGGAGTGCAACTAATGAAAAACTGTTTTTT

D gene: NA
V gene: TRBV2
clone size: NA
J gene: TRBJ2-3
CDR3 protein: CASSEFGGADTQYF
CDR3 DNA: TGTGCCAGCAGTGAATTTGGGGGCGCCGATACGCAGTATTTT

D gene: NA
V gene: TRBV5-4
clone size: NA
J gene: TRBJ2-2
CDR3 protein: CASSLAFGTGELFF
CDR3 DNA: TGTGCCAGCAGCTTGGCTTTCGGCACCGGGGAGCTGTTTTTT

D gene: NA
V gene: TRBV30
clone size: NA
J gene: TRBJ2-2
CDR3 protein: CAWGAGANTGELFF
CDR3 DNA: TGTGCCTGGGGGGCAGGCGCGAACACCGGGGAGCTGTTTTTT

D gene: NA
V gene: TRBV6-2/TRBV6-3
clone size: once
J gene: TRBJ1-2
CDR3 protein: CASSPQGEYGYTF
CDR3 DNA: TGTGCCAGCAGCCCACAGGGAGAATATGGCTACACCTTC

D gene: TRBD1
V gene: TRBV20-1
clone size: once
J gene: TRBJ1-4
CDR3 protein: CSVTDRGKLFF
CDR3 DNA: TGCAGTGTCACGGACAGGGGAAAACTGTTTTTT

D gene: NA
V gene: TRBV11-2
clone size: NA
J gene: TRBJ2-5
CDR3 protein: CASSLSGSPGETQYF
CDR3 DNA: TGTGCCAGCAGCTTGAGTGGGAGCCCCGGGGAGACCCAGTACTTC

D gene: NA
V gene: TRBV2
clone size: many
J gene: TRBJ2-3
CDR3 protein: CASSWGTSGDTQYF
CDR3 DNA: TGTGCCAGCAGTTGGGGCACAAGTGGAGATACGCAGTATTTT

D gene: NA
V gene: TRBV4-3
clone size: NA
J gene: TRBJ1-3
CDR3 protein: CASSQDGQHRNTIYF
CDR3 DNA: TGCGCCAGCAGCCAAGACGGACAGCACAGAAACACCATATATTTT

D gene: NA
V gene: TRBV7-9
clone size: few
J gene: TRBJ2-3
CDR3 protein: CASSLSRRGTDTQYF
CDR3 DNA: TGTGCCAGCAGCTTGTCCCGTCGGGGCACAGATACGCAGTATTTT

D gene: TRBD1
V gene: TRBV30
clone size: NA
J gene: TRBJ1-1
CDR3 protein: CAWSETGGSEAFF
CDR3 DNA: TGTGCCTGGAGTGAAACAGGGGGCAGTGAAGCTTTCTTT

D gene: TRBD2
V gene: TRBV10-3
clone size: NA
J gene: TRBJ2-3
CDR3 protein: CAIRPGLATDTQYF
CDR3 DNA: TGTGCCATCAGACCGGGACTAGCAACAGATACGCAGTATTTT

D gene: NA
V gene: TRBV11-3
clone size: NA
J gene: TRBJ1-1
CDR3 protein: CASSFAGANTEAFF
CDR3 DNA: TGTGCCAGCAGCTTTGCGGGCGCGAACACTGAAGCTTTCTTT

D gene: TRBD1
V gene: TRBV18
clone size: NA
J gene: TRBJ1-3
CDR3 protein: CASSPPRTGLGSGNTIYF
CDR3 DNA: TGTGCCAGCTCACCACCTCGGACAGGGCTTGGCTCTGGAAACACCATATATTTT

D gene: NA
V gene: TRBV6-5
clone size: NA
J gene: TRBJ2-7
CDR3 protein: CASSYPLLSGIYEQYF
CDR3 DNA: TGTGCCAGCAGTTACCCCTTACTCTCAGGGATCTACGAGCAGTACTTC

D gene: NA
V gene: TRBV7-9
clone size: NA
J gene: TRBJ1-1
CDR3 protein: CASPSTGGSTEAFF
CDR3 DNA: TGTGCCAGCCCCTCAACCGGGGGAAGCACTGAAGCTTTCTTT

D gene: TRBD2
V gene: TRBV5-4
clone size: NA
J gene: TRBJ2-5
CDR3 protein: CASSSASGGGRETQYF
CDR3 DNA: TGTGCCAGCAGCTCCGCTTCGGGGGGGGGAAGAGAGACCCAGTACTTC

D gene: TRBD2
V gene: TRBV11-3
clone size: NA
J gene: TRBJ2-3
CDR3 protein: CASSRTSGGPDTQYF
CDR3 DNA: TGTGCCAGCAGCCGGACTAGCGGGGGGCCCGATACGCAGTATTTT

D gene: TRBD1
V gene: TRBV30
clone size: NA
J gene: TRBJ2-1
CDR3 protein: CAWSAPDRGGIGQFF
CDR3 DNA: TGTGCCTGGAGTGCCCCGGACAGGGGGGGCATAGGGCAGTTCTTC

D gene: NA
V gene: TRBV18
clone size: NA
J gene: TRBJ2-7
CDR3 protein: CASSLLPTVNSYEQYF
CDR3 DNA: TGTGCCAGCTCGCTTTTACCGACAGTTAACTCCTACGAGCAGTACTTC

D gene: TRBD2
V gene: TRBV7-3
clone size: NA
J gene: TRBJ2-3
CDR3 protein: CASSLTSGVDTQYF
CDR3 DNA: TGTGCCAGCAGCCTGACTAGCGGGGTGGATACGCAGTATTTT

D gene: TRBD1
V gene: TRBV29-1
clone size: NA
J gene: TRBJ1-4
CDR3 protein: CSGATGGGNEKLFF
CDR3 DNA: TGCAGCGGGGCGACAGGGGGCGGTAATGAAAAACTGTTTTTT

D gene: NA
V gene: TRBV2
clone size: NA
J gene: TRBJ2-7
CDR3 protein: CASRELQGFEQYF
CDR3 DNA: TGTGCCAGCAGGGAATTACAGGGATTCGAGCAGTACTTC

D gene: TRBD2
V gene: TRBV7-3
clone size: NA
J gene: TRBJ2-7
CDR3 protein: CASSQLAGSSEQYF
CDR3 DNA: TGTGCCAGCAGCCAACTAGCGGGATCGTCCGAGCAGTACTTC

D gene: NA
V gene: TRBV11-3
clone size: NA
J gene: TRBJ2-1
CDR3 protein: CASSSQGPNEQFF
CDR3 DNA: TGTGCCAGCAGCTCGCAGGGGCCGAATGAGCAGTTCTTC

D gene: NA
V gene: TRBV5-1
clone size: NA
J gene: TRBJ1-2
CDR3 protein: CASSLAQANYGYTF
CDR3 DNA: TGCGCCAGCAGCTTGGCCCAGGCGAACTATGGCTACACCTTC

D gene: NA
V gene: TRBV13
clone size: NA
J gene: TRBJ2-7
CDR3 protein: CASSLALSSYEQYF
CDR3 DNA: TGTGCCAGCAGCTTAGCGCTTAGCTCCTACGAGCAGTACTTC

D gene: NA
V gene: TRBV3-1/TRBV3-2
clone size: NA
J gene: TRBJ1-4
CDR3 protein: CASSNRVGMRSNEKLFF
CDR3 DNA: TGTGCCAGCAGCAACAGGGTTGGGATGAGGAGTAATGAAAAACTGTTTTTT

D gene: TRBD1
V gene: TRBV5-5
clone size: NA
J gene: TRBJ1-1
CDR3 protein: CASSSRQGGFFF
CDR3 DNA: TGTGCCAGCAGCTCTCGACAGGGAGGTTTCTTCTTT

D gene: NA
V gene: TRBV10-1
clone size: NA
J gene: TRBJ2-5
CDR3 protein: CASSFPGAHEEETQYF
CDR3 DNA: TGCGCCAGCAGTTTTCCAGGGGCGCATGAGGAAGAGACCCAGTACTTC

D gene: TRBD2
V gene: TRBV9
clone size: NA
J gene: TRBJ2-2
CDR3 protein: CASSVARGGRANTGELFF
CDR3 DNA: TGTGCCAGCAGCGTAGCTCGGGGGGGAAGGGCGAACACCGGGGAGCTGTTTTTT

D gene: NA
V gene: TRBV5-4
clone size: NA
J gene: TRBJ1-2
CDR3 protein: CASSSRQLNYGYTF
CDR3 DNA: TGTGCCAGCAGCTCACGACAGCTTAACTATGGCTACACCTTC

D gene: NA
V gene: TRBV4-3
clone size: NA
J gene: TRBJ1-5
CDR3 protein: CASSQVGQRRNQPQHF
CDR3 DNA: TGCGCCAGCAGCCAAGTGGGACAAAGGCGCAATCAGCCCCAGCATTTT

D gene: NA
V gene: TRBV9
clone size: once
J gene: TRBJ2-6
CDR3 protein: CASTPTGSPSGANVLTF
CDR3 DNA: TGTGCCAGTACGCCGACGGGGAGCCCCTCTGGGGCCAACGTCCTGACTTTC

D gene: TRBD1
V gene: TRBV7-9
clone size: NA
J gene: TRBJ1-6
CDR3 protein: CASSGTGNNSPLHF
CDR3 DNA: TGTGCCAGCAGCGGGACAGGGAATAATTCACCCCTCCACTTT

D gene: TRBD1
V gene: TRBV19
clone size: NA
J gene: TRBJ1-2
CDR3 protein: CASSISRDRGQRGYTF
CDR3 DNA: TGTGCCAGTAGTATAAGCCGGGACAGGGGGCAGCGGGGCTACACCTTC